This entry lists 13 T cell receptor beta chains sequenced from one sample in a study of T cell changes during pregnancy in multiple sclerosis (dated by TCRdb to between 2018 and 2021). The library was built by means of the immunoSEQ multiplex PCR assay. Held by TCRdb, this immuneACCESS table contains in-frame sequences only and omits some clones. Under half of the omission traces to an unresolved V gene where checked; the cause of the rest is unknown. The sample has about 50,000 clones on record, 92% of them singletons. 0.61% of the sample belongs to the ten largest clones. The sequencing here drew on CD4+ T cells from peripheral blood mononuclear cells, taken after pregnancy. The receptors derive from a female donor in good health, enrolled as a control in a pregnancy study.

The chain combines TRBV11-2 with TRBJ2-3; D may be TRBD2 (6 bases). The CDR3 sequence is 14 residues long. Germline loops: CDR1 SGHAT, CDR2 FQNNGV. V lost 5 bases and J lost 5, with 14 bases in between. CDR3 sequence (DNA): TGTGCCAGCAGCACCGTAGCGCGGGGAGATACGCAGTATTTT. Its translation: CASSTVARGDTQYF. Full variable domain (remainder filled in from reference TRBV11-2 and TRBJ2-3): EAGVAQSPRYKIIEKRQSVAFWCNPISGHATLYWYQQILGQGPKLLIQFQNNGVVDDSQLPKDRFSAERLKGVDSTLKIQPAKLEDSAVYLCASSTVARGDTQYFGPGTRLTVL.

This clone was picked up a small number of times. The chain couples TRBV6-1 to TRBJ1-2; tentatively, D is TRBD1 (5 bases). The CDR3 has 16 amino acids. The V and J ends lost 2 bases and 1 base respectively, with 14 bases between them. Looked up from germline, CDR1 is MNHNS and CDR2 is SASEGT. The CDR3 bases are TGTGCCAGCAGTGAACAGGGTCAAACTCTTAACTATGGCTACACCTTC. Translated, it gives CASSEQGQTLNYGYTF.

The J gene is TRBJ2-7, the V gene TRBV19; D possibly corresponds to TRBD2 (5 bases). The CDR3 consists of 13 residues. Trimming took 7 bases from V and 4 from J, leaving 14 bases between them. Germline loops: CDR1 LNHDA, CDR2 SQIVND (reference sequence). In DNA form, the CDR3 reads TGTGCCAGTATCGGGGTTGGTGGTTACGAGCAGTACTTC. It yields the protein CASIGVGGYEQYF. The full variable domain, in which reference TRBV19 and TRBJ2-7 provide the parts outside the CDR3, is DGGITQSPKYLFRKEGQNVTLSCEQNLNHDAMYWYRQDPGQGLRLIYYSQIVNDFQKGDIAEGYSVSREKKESFPLTVTSAQKNPTAFYLCASIGVGGYEQYFGPGTRLTVT.

The chain carries TRBV7-9 and TRBJ1-1; the D is unclear. Germline V lookup: CDR1 SEHNR, CDR2 FQNEAQ (reference sequence). The CDR3 loop spans 16 amino acids. V dropped 3 bases and J dropped 4 bases, with 18 bases sitting between them. In nucleotides, the CDR3 is TGTGCCAGCAGCTTGCACTTTTCAAGCCGGAGCACTGAAGCTTTCTTT. Protein: CASSLHFSSRSTEAFF.

This chain connects TRBV11-2 to TRBJ2-1, with D perhaps matching TRBD2 (5 bases). CDR3 length equals 13 residues. Trimming shortened V by 7 bases and J by 10 bases, and 17 bases separated the two germline ends. CDR1 is SGHAT and CDR2 is FQNNGV in the germline V gene. Written as DNA, the CDR3 is TGTGCCAGCAAGGGCGGGCTGATGTCCGAGCAGTTCTTC. Its protein is CASKGGLMSEQFF.

The chain uses TRBV6-5 and TRBJ2-1; D possibly corresponds to TRBD1 (5 bases). The V end was cut by 8 bases, the J end by 2 bases, with 13 bases between. The germline CDR1 and CDR2 sequences are MNHEY and SVGAGI. The CDR3 has 14 residues. The chain's CDR3 is CASVRRGPYNEQFF. In nucleotides, the CDR3 is TGTGCCAGCGTCCGAAGGGGCCCCTACAATGAGCAGTTCTTC.

This chain links TRBV15 with TRBJ2-5, with a weak D call TRBD1 (6 bases). Trimming pared 3 bases from V and 3 bases from J, leaving 14 bases between. The CDR3 has 15 residues. The germline CDR1 and CDR2 sequences are LNHNV and YYDKDF (reference sequence). CDR3 loop: CATSSAGVGKETQYF. The CDR3 nucleotides read TGTGCCACCAGCAGTGCAGGGGTGGGGAAAGAGACCCAGTACTTC. Together with reference TRBV15 and TRBJ2-5, the CDR3 gives the full variable domain: DAMVIQNPRYQVTQFGKPVTLSCSQTLNHNVMYWYQQKSSQAPKLLFHYYDKDFNNEADTPDNFQSRRPNTSFCFLDIRSPGLGDTAMYLCATSSAGVGKETQYFGPGTRLLVL.

The gene calls are TRBV18 and TRBJ2-1; 7 bases match TRBD1. Germline V gives CDR1 KGHSH, CDR2 LQKENI. This CDR3 region has 16 residues. V dropped 4 bases and J dropped 6; count of bases not matched to a gene: 12. CDR3 loop: CASSLHGTGTANEQFF. Written as DNA, the CDR3 is TGTGCCAGCTCACTACATGGCACCGGGACAGCCAATGAGCAGTTCTTC.

This CDR3 reads CASSRRGGPYNEQFF. The CDR3, as DNA: TGTGCCAGCAGCCGCAGAGGGGGCCCCTACAATGAGCAGTTCTTC. The chain joins TRBV5-6 to TRBJ2-1; the match to TRBD1 covers 7 bases. V was pared by 4 bases and J by 2 bases, with 6 bases of the junction left unmatched. This CDR3 has 15 amino acids. CDR1 is SGHDT and CDR2 is YYEEEE in the germline V gene.

The chain couples TRBV9 to TRBJ2-3; TRBD2 agrees at 8 bases. Germline values: CDR1 SGDLS, CDR2 YYNGEE. The J segment lost 0 bases and the V segment lost 0 bases, leaving 15 bases of the junction unmatched. CDR3 length: 20 residues. The CDR3 nucleotides are TGTGCCAGCAGCGTAGGAGCCAGCGGGAGCGCCGTCAGTAGCACAGATACGCAGTATTTT. Its protein is CASSVGASGSAVSSTDTQYF. The whole variable domain, remainder taken from reference TRBV9 and TRBJ2-3, is DSGVTQTPKHLITATGQRVTLRCSPRSGDLSVYWYQQSLDQGLQFLIQYYNGEERAKGNILERFSAQQFPDLHSELNLSSLELGDSALYFCASSVGASGSAVSSTDTQYFGPGTRLTVL.

The genes are TRBV5-1 and TRBJ2-6; TRBD1 agrees at 9 bases. The CDR3 length is 16 residues. From germline, CDR1 is SGHRS and CDR2 YFSETQ. Germline trimming cut 4 bases from V and 4 bases from J; bases unmatched to any gene: 6. The CDR3 region is CASSLQGAPGANVLTF. The DNA of the CDR3 is TGCGCCAGCAGCCTACAGGGGGCGCCCGGGGCCAACGTCCTGACTTTC.

This rearrangement joins TRBV6-1 to TRBJ1-1, with D possibly TRBD1 on 6 matching bases. Per germline, CDR1 MNHNS and CDR2 SASEGT. V was cut by 8 bases and J by 0 bases, with 10 bases left in between. The CDR3 is 13 residues long. The CDR3 sequence: CASRDTMNTEAFF. DNA for the CDR3: TGTGCCAGCCGGGACACGATGAACACTGAAGCTTTCTTT.

The chain employs TRBV5-8 and TRBJ1-5; 7 bases are a match to TRBD1. The CDR3 length is 16 residues. Germline V gene lookup returns CDR1 SGHTS and CDR2 YDEGEE. V gave up 2 bases and J gave up 1 base; unmatched junction bases: 6. Written as DNA, the CDR3 is TGTGCCAGCAGCTTCGCAGGGGGGTCGAGCAATCAGCCCCAGCATTTT. This translates into CASSFAGGSSNQPQHF.